A single sample is the source of the 5 T cell receptor beta chains below, sequenced in a study of blood T cell repertoires in COVID-19. Profiling relied on immunoSEQ multiplex PCR, and the TCRdb table lists in-frame clones only, not all of them. The data contain 400,000 to 450,000 clones, 80% to 90% of them seen just once; the ten biggest clones take up roughly 1.1%. What was sequenced was PBMCs or T cells enriched from blood (not recorded which). These TCRs come from a man aged 25-45 years who had recovered from COVID-19.

The chain joins TRBV27 to TRBJ2-2; 7 nucleotides agree with TRBD2. V lost 2 bases and J lost 3; bases outside the gene matches: 3. Germline CDR1 and CDR2: MNHEY and SMNVEV (reference sequence). This CDR3 has 15 residues. The CDR3 protein is CASSLRGRDTGELFF. As DNA, the CDR3 is TGTGCCAGCAGTTTACGTGGGAGGGACACCGGGGAGCTGTTTTTT.

V gene TRBV18 combines with J gene TRBJ1-5; D gene ambiguous. Germline values: CDR1 KGHSH, CDR2 LQKENI. There are 13 residues in the CDR3. V was shortened by 3 bases and J by 5 bases, with 8 bases between the two germline ends. The CDR3 loop is CASSPVGDQPQHF. DNA for the CDR3: TGTGCCAGCTCACCGGTCGGGGATCAGCCCCAGCATTTT.

J is TRBJ2-7 and V is TRBV4-1; D remains unclear. With 1 base removed from V and 3 bases from J, the gap between germline ends came to 7 bases. The CDR3 runs to 13 residues. Germline V lookup: CDR1 MGHRA, CDR2 YSYEKL. The CDR3 nucleotides are TGCGCCAGCAGCCAAGTACAGAACTACGAGCAGTACTTC. Translating gives CASSQVQNYEQYF.

The chain combines TRBV9 with TRBJ1-2; D call uncertain. V shed 3 bases and J shed 0 bases, with 9 bases lying between them. Germline V CDR1 and CDR2: SGDLS, YYNGEE. The CDR3 loop spans 14 amino acids. CDR3 protein: CASSENGANYGYTF. As DNA, the CDR3 is TGTGCCAGCAGCGAGAACGGAGCTAACTATGGCTACACCTTC.

The gene calls are TRBV10-2 and TRBJ2-3; tentative D call: TRBD1 (6 bases). CDR1 and CDR2 (germline): WSHSY, SAAADI. The CDR3 is 16 residues long. V was cut by 6 bases and J by 6 bases, with 22 bases left in between. The CDR3 nucleotides are TGCGCCAGCAGACCCCCTGCTGGGACATTATCCGATACGCAGTATTTT. Encoded protein: CASRPPAGTLSDTQYF.